The clone carrying this T cell receptor beta chain was counted between two and nine times. Its matching antigen is unknown. At one boundary the junction diverges from the germline segment, which might be a read error. MiXCR was run by TCRdb on the RT-PCR reads, yielding one entry per CDR3 protein. This table has over 750,000 distinct CDR3 sequences, 20% to 25% appearing once. This sample is drawn from a study of response to subunit inactivated influenza vaccine. Points from the study as a whole: That few new T cells are recruited by each seasonal influenza vaccination was the authors' suggestion.

This CDR3 is built from 12 residues. CDR1 and CDR2 (germline): SQVTM, ANQGSEA. The rearrangement uses TRBV29-1 and TRBJ1-1; no firm D call. Sequenced material: PBMCs from blood, taken 5 days after vaccination. The sequence was collected from a man aged 50 to 60 who received an inactivated influenza vaccine. The CDR3 protein is CSGRLGNSEAFF. The CDR3 DNA sequence: TGCAGCGGCCGTCTCGGGAACTCTGAAGCTTTCTTT.